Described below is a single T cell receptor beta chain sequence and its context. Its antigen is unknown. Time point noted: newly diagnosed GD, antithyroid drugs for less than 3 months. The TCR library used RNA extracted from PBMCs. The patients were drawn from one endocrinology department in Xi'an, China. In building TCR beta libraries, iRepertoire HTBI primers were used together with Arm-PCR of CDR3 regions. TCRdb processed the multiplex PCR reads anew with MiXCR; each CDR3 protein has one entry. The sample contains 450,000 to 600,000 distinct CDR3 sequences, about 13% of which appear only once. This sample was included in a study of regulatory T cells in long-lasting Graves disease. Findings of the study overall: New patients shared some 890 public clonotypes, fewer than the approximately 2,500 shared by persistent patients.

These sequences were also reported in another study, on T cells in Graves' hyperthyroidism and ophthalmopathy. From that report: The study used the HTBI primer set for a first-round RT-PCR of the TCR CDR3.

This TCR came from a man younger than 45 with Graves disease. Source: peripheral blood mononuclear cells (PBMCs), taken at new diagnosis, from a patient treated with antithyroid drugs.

The CDR3 DNA is TGCAGCGTTGTAAGGGGGGGAGAGACCCAGTACTTC. This codes for CSVVRGGETQYF. The J gene is TRBJ2-5, the V gene TRBV29-1, with a tentative D call TRBD2 (7 bases). The germline V and J ends were trimmed by 4 bases and 4 bases, with 10 bases remaining between them. Germline loops: CDR1 SQVTM, CDR2 ANQGSEA. The CDR3 covers 12 residues. The full variable domain, with the rest looked up from reference TRBV29-1 and TRBJ2-5, is SAVISQKPSRDICQRGTSLTIQCQVDSQVTMMFWYRQQPGQSLTLIATANQGSEATYESGFVIDKFPISRPNLTFSTLTVSNMSPEDSSIYLCSVVRGGETQYFGPGTRLLVL.